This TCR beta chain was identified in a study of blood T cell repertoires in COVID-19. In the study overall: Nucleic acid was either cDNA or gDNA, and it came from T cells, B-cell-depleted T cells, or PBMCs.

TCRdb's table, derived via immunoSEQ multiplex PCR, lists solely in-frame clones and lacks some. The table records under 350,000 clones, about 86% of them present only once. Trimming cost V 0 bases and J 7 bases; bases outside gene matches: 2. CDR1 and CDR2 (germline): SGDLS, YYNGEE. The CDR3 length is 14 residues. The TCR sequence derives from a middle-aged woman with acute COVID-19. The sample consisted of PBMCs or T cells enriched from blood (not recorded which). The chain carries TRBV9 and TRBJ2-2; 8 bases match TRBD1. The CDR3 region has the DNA TGTGCCAGCAGCGTAGGACAGGGGCACGGGGAGCTGTTTTTT. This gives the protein CASSVGQGHGELFF. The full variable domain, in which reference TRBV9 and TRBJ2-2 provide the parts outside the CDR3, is DSGVTQTPKHLITATGQRVTLRCSPRSGDLSVYWYQQSLDQGLQFLIQYYNGEERAKGNILERFSAQQFPDLHSELNLSSLELGDSALYFCASSVGQGHGELFFGEGSRLTVL.